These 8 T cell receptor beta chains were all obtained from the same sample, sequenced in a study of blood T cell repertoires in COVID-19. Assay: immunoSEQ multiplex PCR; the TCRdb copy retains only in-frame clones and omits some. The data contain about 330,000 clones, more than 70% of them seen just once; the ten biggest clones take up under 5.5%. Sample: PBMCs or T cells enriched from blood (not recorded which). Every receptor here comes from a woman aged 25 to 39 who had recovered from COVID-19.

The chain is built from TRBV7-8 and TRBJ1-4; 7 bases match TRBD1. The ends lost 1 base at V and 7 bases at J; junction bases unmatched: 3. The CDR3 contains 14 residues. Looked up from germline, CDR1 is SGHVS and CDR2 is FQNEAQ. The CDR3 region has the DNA TGTGCCAGCAGCTTAGAACAGGGGATTGAAAAACTGTTTTTT. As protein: CASSLEQGIEKLFF.

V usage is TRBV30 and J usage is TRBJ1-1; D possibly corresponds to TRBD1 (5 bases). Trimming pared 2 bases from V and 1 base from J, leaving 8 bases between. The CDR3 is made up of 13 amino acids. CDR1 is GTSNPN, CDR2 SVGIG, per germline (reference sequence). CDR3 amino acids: CAWSQGPNTEAFF. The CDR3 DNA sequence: TGTGCCTGGAGTCAGGGTCCGAACACTGAAGCTTTCTTT.

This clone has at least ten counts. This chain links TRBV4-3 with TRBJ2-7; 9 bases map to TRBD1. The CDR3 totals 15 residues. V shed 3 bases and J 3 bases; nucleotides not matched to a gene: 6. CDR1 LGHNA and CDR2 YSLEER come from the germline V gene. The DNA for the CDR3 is TGCGCCAGCAGCCACCACACGGGACAGGGCTACGAGCAGTACTTC. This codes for CASSHHTGQGYEQYF.

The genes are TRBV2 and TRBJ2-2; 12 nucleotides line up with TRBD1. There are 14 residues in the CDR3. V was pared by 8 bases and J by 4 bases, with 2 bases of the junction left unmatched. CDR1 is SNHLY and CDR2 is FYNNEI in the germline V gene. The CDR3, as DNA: TGTGCCAGCCGGGGACAGGGGGCCACCGGGGAGCTGTTTTTT. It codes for CASRGQGATGELFF.

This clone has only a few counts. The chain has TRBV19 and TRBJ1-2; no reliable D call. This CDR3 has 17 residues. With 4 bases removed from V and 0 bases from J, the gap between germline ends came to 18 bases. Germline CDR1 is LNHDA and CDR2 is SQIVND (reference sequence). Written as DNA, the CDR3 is TGTGCCAGTAGTAAGAGGGCAGGAGCAATTTCTAACTATGGCTACACCTTC. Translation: CASSKRAGAISNYGYTF.

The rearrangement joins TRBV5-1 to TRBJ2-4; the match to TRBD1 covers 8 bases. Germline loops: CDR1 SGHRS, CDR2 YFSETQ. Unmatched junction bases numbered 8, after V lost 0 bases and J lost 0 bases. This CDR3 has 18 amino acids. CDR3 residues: CASSLGQGAPLAKNIQYF. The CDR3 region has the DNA TGCGCCAGCAGCTTGGGGCAGGGGGCCCCCCTAGCCAAAAACATTCAGTACTTC.

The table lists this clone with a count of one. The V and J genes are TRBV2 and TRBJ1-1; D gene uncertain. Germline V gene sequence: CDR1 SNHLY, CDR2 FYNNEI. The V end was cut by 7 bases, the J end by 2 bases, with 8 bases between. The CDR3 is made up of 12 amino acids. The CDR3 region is CASILGNTEAFF. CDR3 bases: TGTGCCAGCATCCTAGGTAACACTGAAGCTTTCTTT.

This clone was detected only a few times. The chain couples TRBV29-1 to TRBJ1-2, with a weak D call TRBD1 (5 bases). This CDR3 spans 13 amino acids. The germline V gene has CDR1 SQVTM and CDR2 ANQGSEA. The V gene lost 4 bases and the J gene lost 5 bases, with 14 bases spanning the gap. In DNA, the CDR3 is TGCAGCGTTGGGAGGTCCCGGGGGTATGGCTACACCTTC. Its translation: CSVGRSRGYGYTF.